The clone carrying this T cell receptor beta chain has ten or more counts. Its antigen is unknown. This entry belongs to a study of T-cell memory formation after mild COVID-19. In the study overall: Most TCR clusters belonged to a single donor. Findings and caveats of the study: The main location of contracting CD4+ clones was CM and EM, and that of contracting CD8+ clones was EMRA. Detection of some responders pre-infection suggested pre-existing cross-reactive memory T cells participated.

In TCRdb, the 5' RACE reads were re-called with MiXCR into one record per CDR3 protein. The data contain under 550,000 distinct CDR3 sequences, more than 15% of them singletons. V dropped 3 bases and J dropped 3 bases, with 20 bases sitting between them. The germline CDR1 and CDR2 sequences are SGHAT and FQNNGV. The CDR3 has 17 amino acids. The clonotype comes from a man between 18 and 29 years old who had mild COVID-19 (a few samples of this study predate the infection). Cell type and time point are not known. The sample consisted of PBMCs or a T cell subset sorted from them (not recorded which). The V and J genes are TRBV11-2 and TRBJ2-5; TRBD1 or TRBD2 may be the D gene (5 bases each). The CDR3 bases are TGTGCCAGCAGCTTGGGGCAGGTGGAGGTCGGGGAAGAGACCCAGTACTTC. It specifies CASSLGQVEVGEETQYF. Using reference TRBV11-2 and TRBJ2-5 for the parts outside the CDR3, the full variable domain is EAGVAQSPRYKIIEKRQSVAFWCNPISGHATLYWYQQILGQGPKLLIQFQNNGVVDDSQLPKDRFSAERLKGVDSTLKIQPAKLEDSAVYLCASSLGQVEVGEETQYFGPGTRLLVL.